The 14 T cell receptor beta chains below all came from one sample that was sequenced in a study of T cells after yellow fever vaccination. TCRdb re-analysed the 5' RACE reads in MiXCR, keeping a single row per CDR3 protein. The sample consists of 150,000 to 200,000 distinct CDR3 sequences, 9.3% of them appearing once. The sample consisted of CD8+ T cells sorted from PBMCs, taken 45 days after the yellow fever booster vaccination. The receptor source for this set is a man between 18 and 29 years old who received the YFV17D yellow fever vaccine.

The chain uses TRBV19 and TRBJ2-6; no clear D gene. The CDR3 loop spans 13 amino acids. In germline, CDR1 is LNHDA, CDR2 SQIVND (reference sequence). V was pared by 5 bases and J by 0 bases, with 2 bases between. CDR3: CASSVSGANVLTF. DNA for the CDR3: TGTGCCAGTAGTGTCTCTGGGGCCAACGTCCTGACTTTC.

V is TRBV19 and J is TRBJ2-1; D unclear. The germline V and J ends were trimmed by 3 bases and 6 bases, with 15 bases remaining between them. CDR1 and CDR2 (germline): LNHDA, SQIVND (reference sequence). The CDR3 sequence is 15 residues long. The CDR3 DNA follows: TGTGCCAGTAGTATCTACGGGCTAGTCAGCAATGAGCAGTTCTTC. It translates to CASSIYGLVSNEQFF.

The chain uses TRBV10-3 and TRBJ1-5; D gene ambiguous. This CDR3 spans 15 amino acids. Trimming stripped 2 bases from V and 7 bases from J, with 15 bases between. Per the germline V gene, CDR1 is ENHRY and CDR2 is SYGVKD. The CDR3 region has the DNA TGTGCCATCAGTGAGCGTAGGGCCCCGAAGCAGCCCCAGCATTTT. Residues: CAISERRAPKQPQHF.

This clonotype was observed at least ten times. The chain couples TRBV20-1 to TRBJ2-7; D remains ambiguous. The V end lost 6 bases, the J end lost 1 base, and 13 bases lay between the germline ends. The germline V gene encodes CDR1 DFQATT and CDR2 SNEGSKA (reference sequence). This CDR3 is 13 amino acids long. Here the CDR3 DNA reads TGCAGTGCCGCGACTTCACGATCCTACGAGCAGTACGTC. Protein: CSAATSRSYEQYV.

This clonotype was counted only a few times. The chain has TRBV12-3 or TRBV12-4 and TRBJ1-4; D remains unclear. Trimming left V 3 bases short and J 7 bases short, with 15 bases between. This CDR3 has 15 residues. The CDR3 DNA follows: TGTGCCAGCAGTTTTTCCGGGAAGGATGGTGAAAAACTGTTTTTT. Translated: CASSFSGKDGEKLFF.

There are many counts of this clonotype. The V call is TRBV25-1, the J call TRBJ2-1; 10 bases agree with TRBD1. Losses at the gene ends were 4 bases for V and 4 bases for J; bases not matched to a gene: 10. Germline CDR1 is MGHDK and CDR2 is SYGVNS. The CDR3 covers 17 residues. DNA of the CDR3: TGTGCCAGCAGTGGGGGACAGGGGAGTAGGTGGTACAATGAGCAGTTCTTC. Its translation is CASSGGQGSRWYNEQFF.

This clonotype has more than one count but fewer than ten. The V call is TRBV19, the J call TRBJ1-1; D uncertain. Trimming removed 5 bases at V and 4 bases at J, with 14 bases between. The CDR3 sequence is 14 residues long. Germline V lookup: CDR1 LNHDA, CDR2 SQIVND (reference sequence). CDR3 bases: TGTGCCAGTAGTCCCCAAATCAGAGTCACTGAAGCTTTCTTT. Translated: CASSPQIRVTEAFF.

This clonotype was counted a few times. The chain is built from TRBV7-9 and TRBJ1-6; 7 bases are a match to TRBD1. Losses at the gene ends were 1 base for V and 8 bases for J; bases not matched to a gene: 5. CDR1 and CDR2 (germline): SEHNR, FQNEAQ (reference sequence). CDR3 length: 15 residues. The CDR3 reads CASSLGGQGDSPLHF. In nucleotides, the CDR3 is TGTGCCAGCAGCTTAGGGGGGCAGGGGGATTCACCCCTCCACTTT.

The rearrangement uses TRBV4-1 and TRBJ1-1; 8 bases are shared with TRBD1. From germline, CDR1 is MGHRA and CDR2 YSYEKL. The CDR3 totals 18 residues. The trim removed 4 bases at V and 5 bases at J, leaving 18 bases unmatched. As DNA, the CDR3 is TGCGCCAGCAGCCGGTTCGTGTACAGGGGGGTCCTTAAGACTGAAGCTTTCTTT. It specifies CASSRFVYRGVLKTEAFF.

This clonotype appeared a single time. V and J are TRBV6-2 or TRBV6-3 and TRBJ1-1; the D is unclear. With 4 bases removed from V and 3 bases from J, the gap between germline ends came to 6 bases. The CDR3 length is 12 residues. The germline CDR1 and CDR2 sequences are MNHEY and SVGEGT. CDR3 region: CASSFLDTEAFF. DNA for the CDR3: TGTGCCAGCAGTTTCCTGGACACTGAAGCTTTCTTT.

This chain joins TRBV7-6 and TRBJ1-1; maybe TRBD1 (5 bases). Per germline, CDR1 SGHVS and CDR2 FNYEAQ. Trimming removed 5 bases from V and 1 base from J, with 11 bases in between. This CDR3 spans 14 amino acids. CDR3 nucleotides: TGTGCCAGCAGCCCAACAGGACAGAACACTGAAGCTTTCTTT. Its protein product is CASSPTGQNTEAFF. The whole variable domain, filled in from reference TRBV7-6 and TRBJ1-1, reads GAGVSQSPRYKVTKRGQDVALRCDPISGHVSLYWYRQALGQGPEFLTYFNYEAQQDKSGLPNDRFSAERPEGSISTLTIQRTEQRDSAMYRCASSPTGQNTEAFFGQGTRLTVV.

The chain recombines TRBV9 with TRBJ2-1; 9 bases fit TRBD1. Germline V gene sequence: CDR1 SGDLS, CDR2 YYNGEE. This CDR3 region has 16 residues. V gave up 4 bases and J gave up 7 bases; unmatched junction bases: 12. For the CDR3, the DNA is TGTGCCAGCAGCCACCCTCGAGACAGGGGGGGAAATGAGCAGTTCTTC. The encoded protein is CASSHPRDRGGNEQFF.

The chain is built from TRBV24-1 and TRBJ1-2; TRBD1 aligns across 7 bases. Germline V gives CDR1 KGHDR, CDR2 SFDVKD. Trimming removed 8 bases from V and 12 bases from J; junction bases left unmatched: 8. This CDR3 is built from 11 residues. CDR3 loop: CATTLTGQNTF. CDR3 nucleotide sequence: TGTGCCACCACCCTGACAGGGCAAAACACCTTC.

V gene TRBV6-2 or TRBV6-3 combines with J gene TRBJ2-7; 11 bases fit TRBD1. CDR3 size: 15 residues. Germline V CDR1 and CDR2: MNHEY, SVGEGT. Losses at the gene ends were 5 bases for V and 0 bases for J; bases not matched to a gene: 3. The CDR3 loop reads CASSRGTGGSYEQYF. As DNA, the CDR3 is TGTGCCAGCAGTCGAGGGACAGGGGGCTCCTACGAGCAGTACTTC.